This entry lists 18 T cell receptor beta chains sequenced from one sample in a study of human thymus T cells. Surgeons resected thymus tissue during corrective heart surgery. Sequenced by immunoSEQ multiplex PCR; TCRdb stores in-frame clones only, minus some. This table holds around 120,000 clones, just under 95% found once. The sample taken for sequencing was thymus tissue. These receptors came from a boy younger than two with a congenital heart defect but otherwise immunologically healthy.

The rearrangement links TRBV7-3 to TRBJ2-7, with 9 bases matching TRBD2. J gave up 0 bases and V 3 bases, and 9 bases lay outside the gene matches. The CDR3 has 17 amino acids. Germline V gene lookup returns CDR1 SGHTA and CDR2 FQGTGA. For the CDR3, the DNA is TGTGCCAGCAGCTTTTGGTTCGCGGGGGGGATCTCCTACGAGCAGTACTTC. As protein: CASSFWFAGGISYEQYF.

The sample holds one count of this clone. The chain employs TRBV5-6 and TRBJ2-5, with D tentatively TRBD2 (7 bases). The J call is doubtful: the DNA matches TRBJ2-7 better. Per the germline V gene, CDR1 is SGHDT and CDR2 is YYEEEE. CDR3 length: 16 residues. DNA of the CDR3: TGTGCCAGCAGCTTGGCCAAAGGGGGGGCCTCCTACGAGCAGTACTTC. Its translation: CASSLAKGGASYEQYF.

The chain links TRBV7-8 to TRBJ1-1; 7 bases match TRBD1. J was trimmed by 3 bases and V by 2 bases; bases with no gene match: 12. Germline CDR1 reads SGHVS; CDR2 reads FQNEAQ. The CDR3 loop spans 17 amino acids. The CDR3 DNA sequence: TGTGCCAGCAGCTTACGTAGGACAGGATTTAGTGACACTGAAGCTTTCTTT. Amino acids: CASSLRRTGFSDTEAFF.

This clone was picked up one time. The J gene is TRBJ1-2, the V gene TRBV25-1; D possibly corresponds to TRBD1 (5 bases). This CDR3 is built from 14 residues. From germline, CDR1 is MGHDK and CDR2 SYGVNS. Trimming stripped 0 bases from V and 4 bases from J, with 9 bases between. CDR3 residues: CASSEYDSPYGYTF. The CDR3 coding sequence is TGTGCCAGCAGTGAATATGACAGCCCCTATGGCTACACCTTC.

This clone was counted a few times. The V and J genes are TRBV29-1 and TRBJ1-2; D call uncertain. This CDR3 contains 11 residues. CDR1 and CDR2 from the germline V gene are SQVTM and ANQGSEA. V was pared by 4 bases and J by 3 bases, with 6 bases between. The CDR3 sequence is CSVVEDYGYTF. The CDR3, as DNA: TGCAGCGTTGTTGAGGACTATGGCTACACCTTC.

The chain combines TRBV25-1 with TRBJ2-5; TRBD1 might be the D (5 bases). The V end lost 2 bases, the J end lost 2 bases, and 15 bases lay between the germline ends. Germline CDR1 and CDR2: MGHDK and SYGVNS. The CDR3 totals 16 residues. The CDR3: CASSEQKGKGQETQYF. In DNA, the CDR3 is TGTGCCAGCAGTGAACAGAAAGGGAAGGGGCAAGAGACCCAGTACTTC.

The rearrangement links TRBV7-2 to TRBJ2-7; possible D gene TRBD2, 6 bases. This CDR3 region has 14 residues. The germline V gene has CDR1 SGHTA and CDR2 FQGNSA. The V end lost 4 bases, the J end lost 4 bases, and 14 bases lay between the germline ends. The CDR3, as DNA: TGTGCCAGCAGCTGGAGGGTCCCTGGTTACGAGCAGTACTTC. Its protein is CASSWRVPGYEQYF.

V is TRBV4-3 and J is TRBJ1-4; a possible D gene is TRBD1 (6 bases). The ends were cut back, 1 base at V and 6 bases at J, with 12 bases in the middle. Germline V gene data show CDR1 as LGHNA and CDR2 as YSLEER. This CDR3 is 15 amino acids long. The CDR3 coding sequence is TGCGCCAGCAGCCAAGCTACAGGGCGGGATGAAAAACTGTTTTTT. Translation: CASSQATGRDEKLFF.

This chain connects TRBV28 to TRBJ1-2, with D unresolved. Trimming removed 2 bases at V and 1 base at J, with 11 bases between. The CDR3 length is 15 residues. Germline CDR1 is MDHEN and CDR2 is SYDVKM. The CDR3 reads CASSLAPQINYGYTF. In DNA form, the CDR3 reads TGTGCCAGCAGTTTAGCCCCTCAAATTAACTATGGCTACACCTTC.

This chain connects TRBV9 to TRBJ2-1, with 16 nucleotides matching TRBD2. The CDR3 loop spans 19 amino acids. The germline CDR1 and CDR2 sequences are SGDLS and YYNGEE. V lost 3 bases and J lost 7; bases outside the gene matches: 13. This CDR3 reads CASSEGLAGGPGFLNEQFF. The DNA for the CDR3 is TGTGCCAGCAGCGAGGGACTAGCGGGGGGGCCCGGCTTCTTAAATGAGCAGTTCTTC.

This clone was picked up one time. V usage is TRBV27 and J usage is TRBJ2-1; D unclear. The CDR3 extends over 14 amino acids. V was trimmed by 0 bases and J by 0 bases, leaving 3 bases between them. Germline V gene sequence: CDR1 MNHEY, CDR2 SMNVEV (reference sequence). The CDR3 here is CASSLSVSYNEQFF. CDR3 bases: TGTGCCAGCAGTTTATCGGTCTCCTACAATGAGCAGTTCTTC.

The chain employs TRBV2 and TRBJ2-2; D remains unclear. Deletions cut 2 bases from V and 4 bases from J, with 11 bases between. This CDR3 region has 15 residues. CDR1 is SNHLY and CDR2 is FYNNEI in the germline V gene. The CDR3 DNA is TGTGCCAGCAGTGAATCGAAGAGGAGCACCGGGGAGCTGTTTTTT. Its translation: CASSESKRSTGELFF.

CDR3 protein: CASSPKGRRGTIYF. The CDR3 coding sequence is TGTGCCAGCAGCCCAAAGGGACGCCGAGGCACCATATATTTT. The chain recombines TRBV7-9 with TRBJ1-3; weak D call: TRBD1 (5 bases). Germline lookup yields CDR1 SEHNR and CDR2 FQNEAQ (reference sequence). V was cut by 5 bases and J by 9 bases, with 17 bases left in between. CDR3 length: 14 residues.

This clone was seen once. The J gene is TRBJ1-4, the V gene TRBV7-9; D call uncertain. V was shortened by 5 bases and J by 0 bases, with 16 bases between the two germline ends. Germline V gene lookup returns CDR1 SEHNR and CDR2 FQNEAQ (reference sequence). The CDR3 consists of 17 residues. CDR3 nucleotide sequence: TGTGCCAGCAGCCCAAGTGCCGGGAACTCAACTAATGAAAAACTGTTTTTT. This sequence encodes CASSPSAGNSTNEKLFF.

The chain combines TRBV19 with TRBJ2-5; 10 positions agree with TRBD1. This CDR3 is built from 14 residues. Germline assignment: CDR1 LNHDA and CDR2 SQIVND (reference sequence). The V segment lost 6 bases and the J segment 5 bases; nucleotides outside the gene matches: 6. This CDR3 is CASSPGTGEETQYF. CDR3 bases: TGTGCCAGTAGCCCCGGGACAGGGGAGGAGACCCAGTACTTC.

The V gene is TRBV18, the J gene TRBJ1-5, with D uncertain. The length of the CDR3 is 12 residues. The ends were cut back, 6 bases at V and 8 bases at J, with 11 bases in the middle. Germline V gives CDR1 KGHSH, CDR2 LQKENI. The CDR3 coding sequence is TGTGCCAGCTCCAACCCCTCCGAGCCCCAGCATTTT. Translation gives CASSNPSEPQHF.

V usage is TRBV25-1 and J usage is TRBJ1-2, with 9 positions matching TRBD1. V dropped 7 bases and J dropped 8; count of bases not matched to a gene: 5. The CDR3 contains 12 residues. Germline V lookup: CDR1 MGHDK, CDR2 SYGVNS. The CDR3 sequence is CASKQGAGGYTF. CDR3 DNA: TGTGCCAGCAAACAGGGGGCGGGCGGCTACACCTTC.

The CDR3 here is CATSKDQNSLQETQYF. CDR3 bases: TGTGCCACCAGCAAAGATCAAAACAGCCTCCAAGAGACCCAGTACTTC. This rearrangement joins TRBV15 to TRBJ2-5; D not resolved. Trimming took 4 bases from V and 1 from J, leaving 16 bases between them. Germline assignment: CDR1 LNHNV and CDR2 YYDKDF (reference sequence). This CDR3 is built from 16 residues.